The rows below give T cell receptor beta chains drawn from one sample of a study of blood T cell repertoires in COVID-19. TCRdb's table, derived via immunoSEQ multiplex PCR, lists solely in-frame clones and lacks some. The table lists roughly 240,000 clones, about 89% of them singletons. Sequenced: peripheral blood. These receptor sequences come from a woman between 55 and 75 years old who had recovered from COVID-19. Both conserved end residues are part of each CDR3.

J | V | CDR3
TRBJ1-6 | TRBV4-2 | CASSQDPYSYNSPLHF
TRBJ1-4 | TRBV27 | CASSSGGGEKLFF
TRBJ1-1 | TRBV29-1 | CSVEDPRQGLNTEAFF
TRBJ1-1 | TRBV19 | CAIALSMNTEAFF
TRBJ1-1 | TRBV19 | CASKVTVNTEAFF
TRBJ2-1 | TRBV4-2 | CASSQGSGGRYEQFF
TRBJ1-1 | TRBV5-1 | CASSATQGNTEAFF
TRBJ1-1 | TRBV4-3 | CASSPQGYTEAFF
TRBJ1-4 | TRBV6-6 | CASSFPDREGEKLFF
TRBJ2-1 | TRBV7-3 | CASSSSGGASNEQFF
TRBJ2-3 | TRBV11-2 | CASTLTSTAEADTQYF
TRBJ2-3 | TRBV29-1 | CSALSGLAGDTQYF
TRBJ2-7 | TRBV9 | CASSPGTGIYEQYF
TRBJ1-4 | TRBV29-1 | CSAYNTGGTNEKLFF
TRBJ2-7 | TRBV9 | CASSPSADPGVEQYF
TRBJ2-7 | TRBV19 | CATEAPAGEQYF
TRBJ2-1 | TRBV5-1 | CASSPTGKKNEQFF
TRBJ2-3 | TRBV28 | CASSLTGQSTDTQYF
TRBJ1-5 | TRBV3-1/TRBV3-2 | CASSQDLAGPQHF
TRBJ2-1 | TRBV9 | CASSSYDRDSSYNEQFF
TRBJ2-3 | TRBV5-8 | CASSLGQGLGTDTQYF
TRBJ2-5 | TRBV7-3 | CASSLMGAQETQYF
TRBJ1-1 | TRBV7-9 | CASRLGQGGNTEAFF
TRBJ1-4 | TRBV7-9 | CASSSGTGNEKLFF
TRBJ2-7 | TRBV4-1 | CASSQEVSAVYEQYF
TRBJ1-3 | TRBV19 | CASSVDRSGNTIYF
TRBJ2-3 | TRBV10-3 | CATAAGDQADTQYF
TRBJ1-5 | TRBV10-3 | CAITPGTFGSNQPQHF
TRBJ2-7 | TRBV2 | CASRGGAAEQYF
TRBJ2-3 | TRBV5-1 | CASSLASDTDTQYF
TRBJ1-4 | TRBV19 | CASSSQPGTATNEKLFF
TRBJ2-7 | TRBV6-5 | CASSSRDMYYEQYF
TRBJ2-5 | TRBV6-5 | CASSYVGETQYF
TRBJ2-7 | TRBV5-5 | CASSLGTGPYYEQYF
TRBJ2-1 | TRBV24-1 | CATSDLGQGLNNEQFF
TRBJ1-5 | TRBV2 | CASSRDASQPQHF
TRBJ1-1 | TRBV5-6 | CASSFLGGGTEAFF
TRBJ2-7 | TRBV5-1 | CASSYGQATSEQYF
TRBJ1-2 | TRBV28 | CASSPDRVDGYTF
TRBJ2-2 | TRBV28 | CASTLAVANTGELFF
TRBJ1-4 | TRBV2 | CASSFSQDRASEKLFF
TRBJ1-2 | TRBV9 | CASSVASSAAGYTF
TRBJ2-1 | TRBV2 | CASRGTGSEQFF
TRBJ1-5 | TRBV28 | CASSLVGQGAWQPQHF
TRBJ2-3 | TRBV7-2 | CASSLVGLAGQYF
TRBJ1-2 | TRBV10-3 | CAISWTGANYGYTF
TRBJ1-3 | TRBV9 | CASSRDRGSDTIYF